These 14 T cell receptor beta chains originate from one sample sequenced in a study of cytomegalovirus exposure and HLA in healthy donors (dated by TCRdb to 2016 to 2017). The method behind the library was the immunoSEQ multiplex PCR assay. The multiplex PCR relied on a mix of 60 forward primers for TCR Vbeta segments and 13 reverse primers for TCR Jbeta segments. TCRdb retrieved this table from immuneACCESS and kept in-frame rearrangements only. Not all clones are present; in checked studies, unresolved V genes account for under half, and no reason is known for the remainder. Within this sample are tens of thousands of clones, with roughly 73% of them counted one time only. The ten largest account for approximately 2.3% of the sample. Sequencing was performed on PBMCs. These receptors came from a man aged 40-50 years in good health and CMV-seronegative.

DNA of the CDR3: TGCGCCAGCAGCTTGCCACTCCGGGACAGCTCCTACGAGCAGTACTTC. This translates into CASSLPLRDSSYEQYF. The rearrangement joins TRBV5-1 to TRBJ2-7; 7 bases map to TRBD1. Germline V gives CDR1 SGHRS, CDR2 YFSETQ. CDR3 length: 16 amino acids. V dropped 1 base and J dropped 0; count of bases not matched to a gene: 7.

V is TRBV6-6 and J is TRBJ2-7; the D gene is possibly TRBD1 (5 bases). The V end was cut by 8 bases, the J end by 5 bases, with 13 bases between. Germline V gene lookup returns CDR1 MNHNY and CDR2 SVGAGI (reference sequence). The CDR3 has 12 amino acids. The CDR3 DNA is TGTGCCAGCTGGGCAGGGCAGGACGAGCAGTACTTC. Its protein product is CASWAGQDEQYF.

This chain uses TRBV5-4 with TRBJ2-1; 9 nucleotides match TRBD2. The trim removed 6 bases at V and 4 bases at J, leaving 8 bases unmatched. This CDR3 is built from 15 residues. Germline V gives CDR1 SGHNT, CDR2 YYREEE (reference sequence). CDR3 bases: TGTGCCAGCACACACGCGGGGGGGGTGTACAATGAGCAGTTCTTC. As protein: CASTHAGGVYNEQFF.

This clone came up once. The gene calls are TRBV25-1 and TRBJ2-3, with D possibly being TRBD1 (6 bases). The germline V gene encodes CDR1 MGHDK and CDR2 SYGVNS. With 3 bases removed from V and 5 bases from J, the gap between germline ends came to 6 bases. CDR3 size: 12 residues. The DNA of the CDR3 is TGTGCCAGCAGTGACAGGGGAGATACGCAGTATTTT. Protein sequence: CASSDRGDTQYF.

The rearrangement links TRBV6-1 to TRBJ1-3, with D tentatively TRBD1 (5 bases). Germline V lookup: CDR1 MNHNS, CDR2 SASEGT. Trimming took off 6 bases at V and 4 bases at J, with 13 bases between the two ends. This CDR3 region has 14 residues. In DNA form, the CDR3 reads TGTGCCAGCAGGGCTACAGGTCCCGGAAACACCATATATTTT. It codes for CASRATGPGNTIYF.

The genes are TRBV28 and TRBJ1-1; TRBD1 matches 9 bases. The germline V gene has CDR1 MDHEN and CDR2 SYDVKM. J was trimmed by 4 bases and V by 0 bases; bases with no gene match: 3. The CDR3 is 15 residues long. The CDR3 loop is CASSLWTGGVTEAFF. The CDR3 DNA reads TGTGCCAGCAGTTTATGGACAGGGGGGGTCACTGAAGCTTTCTTT.

This sequence joins TRBV7-9 and TRBJ2-1; 11 nucleotides match TRBD2. The CDR3 sequence is 15 residues long. CDR1 is SEHNR, CDR2 FQNEAQ, per germline (reference sequence). V dropped 4 bases and J dropped 10; count of bases not matched to a gene: 9. CDR3 nucleotides: TGTGCCAGCAGCTCACTAGCGGGAGAAGGGGGCGAGCAGTTCTTC. Its protein is CASSSLAGEGGEQFF.

The chain links TRBV7-9 to TRBJ2-4; 11 nucleotides align to TRBD2. This CDR3 region has 14 residues. After removal of 6 bases from V and 7 bases from J, the junction contained 5 bases not matched to a gene. Germline CDR1 SEHNR, CDR2 FQNEAQ (reference sequence). The CDR3 DNA reads TGTGCCAGCAGTGAGCTAGCGGGGGGCAACATTCAGTACTTC. Translated: CASSELAGGNIQYF.

This clone came up once. The rearrangement joins TRBV5-1 to TRBJ1-4; no firm D call. This CDR3 comprises 14 residues. CDR1 and CDR2 from the germline V gene are SGHRS and YFSETQ. Trimming shortened V by 5 bases and J by 4 bases, and 12 bases separated the two germline ends. DNA for the CDR3: TGCGCCAGCAGTTCGGGAGGTAGTAATGAAAAACTGTTTTTT. This sequence encodes CASSSGGSNEKLFF.

V and J are TRBV2 and TRBJ2-2; 8 bases are a match to TRBD2. CDR3 size: 15 residues. The trim removed 2 bases at V and 6 bases at J, leaving 5 bases unmatched. Per the germline V gene, CDR1 is SNHLY and CDR2 is FYNNEI. Here the CDR3 DNA reads TGTGCCAGCAGTGAAAACGGGAGGGGGGCCGGGGAGCTGTTTTTT. Encoded protein: CASSENGRGAGELFF.

The chain recombines TRBV30 with TRBJ1-5; possibly TRBD1 for D (6 bases). Trimming cost V 3 bases and J 4 bases, with 13 bases left between them. In germline, CDR1 is GTSNPN, CDR2 SVGIG (reference sequence). This CDR3 is 14 amino acids long. CDR3 loop: CAWRGDTQNQPQHF. The CDR3 coding sequence is TGTGCCTGGAGAGGGGACACCCAAAATCAGCCCCAGCATTTT.

This clone was detected a few times. V gene TRBV5-1 combines with J gene TRBJ2-7, with TRBD1 identical over 11 bases. V shed 4 bases, J shed 2 bases, and the junction held 5 bases outside the gene matches. The V gene's germline CDR1 is SGHRS and CDR2 YFSETQ. The CDR3 is 15 residues long. DNA for the CDR3: TGCGCCAGCAGCCCGGGGACAGGGGGAACCTACGAGCAGTACTTC. Translation: CASSPGTGGTYEQYF.

V gene TRBV7-8 combines with J gene TRBJ2-2; 7 nucleotides align to TRBD1. Trimming at V came to 1 base and at J to 2 bases, leaving 7 bases not matched to a gene. CDR1 is SGHVS and CDR2 is FQNEAQ in the germline V gene. The CDR3 consists of 17 residues. The CDR3 sequence: CASSLVSRQGNTGELFF. In DNA, the CDR3 is TGTGCCAGCAGCTTAGTTTCCCGACAGGGTAACACCGGGGAGCTGTTTTTT.

The chain carries TRBV7-6 and TRBJ2-5, with TRBD1 identical over 11 bases. The end of the DNA is better explained by TRBJ2-7, so the J call may be wrong. Per germline, CDR1 SGHVS and CDR2 FNYEAQ. The CDR3 sequence is 14 residues long. DNA of the CDR3: TGTGCCAGCAGCTTAGGGACAGGGGGCGGCGAGCAGTACTTC. As protein: CASSLGTGGGEQYF.